In its sample, the clone carrying this TCR beta chain was seen many times. Its antigen is as yet unknown. The data originate from a study of CD8 T cells in ankylosing spondylitis. Trimming took 6 bases from V and 2 from J, leaving 15 bases between them. The CDR3 spans 14 residues. CDR1 SGHRS and CDR2 YFSETQ come from the germline V gene. TCRdb passed the 5' RACE reads through MiXCR, listing each CDR3 protein once. Of some 150,000 distinct CDR3 sequences detected, about 10% appear once; the ten largest clones hold roughly 4.5%. Study-level findings and limits: From matched ankylosing spondylitis synovial fluid, disease-linked clones were reportedly recovered at significantly enriched levels. The study identified a TCR beta motif of under ten highly homologous variants that appeared characteristic of ankylosing spondylitis blood.

This TCR derives from a female donor with ankylosing spondylitis or in good health (not recorded which). The chain carries TRBV5-1 and TRBJ2-7; no clear D gene. Sequenced input: blood, either unsorted or a sorted T cell fraction (not recorded which). The CDR3, as DNA: TGCGCCAGCAACTTATATGGCCTCGCCTACGAGCAGTACTTC. This gives the protein CASNLYGLAYEQYF.